This paragraph covers one T cell receptor beta chain sequence. The antigen remains unidentified. These data come from a study of cytomegalovirus exposure and HLA in healthy donors. Unmatched junction bases numbered 4, after V lost 0 bases and J lost 7 bases. Germline values: CDR1 GTSNPN, CDR2 SVGIG (reference sequence). The CDR3 is 15 residues long. It was with 60 Vbeta and 13 Jbeta primers that the PCR ran. In the authors' methods: Unique TCR beta chains totaled about 73 million in a later count, with 8.5 million to 12 million of them shared. TCRdb keeps only in-frame clones here, not all; method: immunoSEQ multiplex PCR. The V and J calls and clone size are taken from that table; D and trimming were inferred from the DNA. Here the sample spans approximately 100,000 clones, 85% to 90% being singletons. Donors were ostensibly healthy at sampling, although undocumented immune exposures were probable.

Findings and limits, study-wide: Later work found most CMV-associated TCR beta chains apparently HLA-restricted. In an earlier analysis, most TCR beta V segments were productive about 87% or about 30% of the time.

Material: PBMCs. V is TRBV30 and J is TRBJ2-5, with 14 bases matching TRBD2. The sequence was collected from a young man in good health and CMV-seronegative. Written as DNA, the CDR3 is TGTGCCTGGAGTGTGACTAGCGGGAGGGGGGTGACCCAGTACTTC. Its translation: CAWSVTSGRGVTQYF. Full variable domain (missing parts from reference TRBV30 and TRBJ2-5): SQTIHQWPATLVQPVGSPLSLECTVEGTSNPNLYWYRQAAGRGLQLLFYSVGIGQISSEVPQNLSASRPQDRQFILSSKKLLLSDSGFYLCAWSVTSGRGVTQYFGPGTRLLVL.